This passage covers 16 T cell receptor beta chains from one sample sequenced in a study of blood T cell repertoires in COVID-19 (dated by TCRdb to about 2020). Receptor libraries were prepared by the immunoSEQ multiplex PCR assay. TCRdb stores this immuneACCESS table with in-frame sequences only. Part of the clones is absent; in the studies checked, under half of the shortfall reflects unresolved V genes, and no reason is known for the rest. This sample gives some 120,000 clones in total; 80% to 90% of them show up just once. The top ten clonotypes cover more than 3.5% of the sample. Source material: peripheral blood. These receptors all come from a woman aged 55 to 70 with acute or convalescent COVID-19.

V usage is TRBV6-5 and J usage is TRBJ1-5; no definite D call. V gave up 7 bases and J gave up 3 bases, with 10 bases separating them. Germline V gene sequence: CDR1 MNHEY, CDR2 SVGAGI. CDR3 length: 13 amino acids. CDR3 protein: CASTPWANQPQHF. The CDR3 bases are TGTGCCAGCACCCCGTGGGCCAATCAGCCCCAGCATTTT.

The J gene is TRBJ1-6, the V gene TRBV5-1; TRBD1 agrees at 9 bases. From germline, CDR1 is SGHRS and CDR2 YFSETQ. The CDR3 totals 17 residues. V lost 4 bases, J lost 8 bases, and 13 bases stayed unmatched. In nucleotides, the CDR3 is TGCGCCAGCAGCCCGACGGTTGTGGGACAGGGTGATTCACCCCTCCACTTT. Amino acid sequence: CASSPTVVGQGDSPLHF.

The rearrangement joins TRBV6-4 to TRBJ2-2, with TRBD2 as a possible D gene (6 bases). This CDR3 region has 15 residues. Germline CDR1 reads MRHNA; CDR2 reads SNTAGT. V shed 5 bases and J shed 7 bases, with 17 bases lying between them. In DNA, the CDR3 is TGTGCCAGCAGTAAACTATCAGGGACTCGCGGGGAGCTGTTTTTT. Its translation is CASSKLSGTRGELFF.

This chain links TRBV5-5 with TRBJ2-7; 10 bases are shared with TRBD1. V gave up 3 bases and J gave up 7 bases; unmatched junction bases: 4. The CDR3 consists of 13 residues. The germline gives CDR1 SGHKS, CDR2 YYEKEE (reference sequence). CDR3 nucleotide sequence: TGTGCCAGCAGCTCGGGACAGGGGAGAGAGCAGTACGTC. It yields the protein CASSSGQGREQYV.

The chain joins TRBV3-1 (or the pseudogene TRBV3-2) to TRBJ2-7; 13 nucleotides match TRBD2. Per the germline V gene, CDR1 is LGHDT and CDR2 is YNNKEL (reference sequence). The CDR3 covers 16 residues. The V segment lost 3 bases and the J segment 9 bases; nucleotides outside the gene matches: 11. The CDR3 DNA is TGTGCCAGCAGCCACGCAACTAGCGGGAGGGCTTCGGGGCAGTACTTC. It yields the protein CASSHATSGRASGQYF.

This chain uses TRBV3-1 (or the pseudogene TRBV3-2) with TRBJ2-3; 13 bases match TRBD2. After removal of 4 bases from V and 4 bases from J, the junction contained 5 bases not matched to a gene. In germline, CDR1 is LGHDT, CDR2 YNNKEL (reference sequence). The CDR3 spans 16 residues. CDR3 DNA: TGTGCCAGCAGCCCTTGGACTAGCGGGAGCTCAGATACGCAGTATTTT. Translating it yields CASSPWTSGSSDTQYF.

The chain combines TRBV19 with TRBJ1-1; a weak D match, TRBD1 (6 bases). This CDR3 contains 15 residues. Trimming cost V 7 bases and J 4 bases, with 19 bases left between them. CDR1 is LNHDA and CDR2 is SQIVND in the germline V gene (reference sequence). CDR3 nucleotides: TGTGCCAGTACTTTATCGGGGACACTGGTCACTGAAGCTTTCTTT. Translating gives CASTLSGTLVTEAFF.

The chain couples TRBV29-1 to TRBJ1-1; 8 bases are shared with TRBD1. The CDR3 consists of 13 residues. V was pared by 6 bases and J by 1 base, with 4 bases of the junction left unmatched. Germline lookup yields CDR1 SQVTM and CDR2 ANQGSEA. The CDR3: CSVGDRRNTEAFF. Written as DNA, the CDR3 is TGCAGCGTAGGGGACAGGAGGAACACTGAAGCTTTCTTT. The full variable domain, with the rest looked up from reference TRBV29-1 and TRBJ1-1, is SAVISQKPSRDICQRGTSLTIQCQVDSQVTMMFWYRQQPGQSLTLIATANQGSEATYESGFVIDKFPISRPNLTFSTLTVSNMSPEDSSIYLCSVGDRRNTEAFFGQGTRLTVV.

Note on this clone: The same CDR3 also results from other DNA sequences found in this sample. The chain is built from TRBV9 and TRBJ1-2; no reliable D call. Trimming pared 0 bases from V and 3 bases from J, leaving 6 bases between. Germline loops: CDR1 SGDLS, CDR2 YYNGEE. The CDR3 is 13 amino acids. DNA for the CDR3: TGTGCCAGCAGCGTAGAATTAGACTATGGCTACACCTTC. Translating gives CASSVELDYGYTF.

J is TRBJ2-5 and V is TRBV19; the D gene is possibly TRBD1 (6 bases). CDR3 length: 16 amino acids. Germline CDR1 is LNHDA and CDR2 is SQIVND (reference sequence). V lost 0 bases to trimming and J lost 5 bases, with 16 bases between them. The CDR3 coding sequence is TGTGCCAGTAGTATAGATCGCACAGGGCTCAGCGAGACCCAGTACTTC. Its protein product is CASSIDRTGLSETQYF.

The chain uses TRBV28 and TRBJ2-7, with a possible D match to TRBD1 (5 bases). CDR3 length: 14 amino acids. Deletions cut 5 bases from V and 2 bases from J, with 13 bases between. Germline values: CDR1 MDHEN, CDR2 SYDVKM. CDR3 nucleotide sequence: TGTGCCAGCAGTACCTCAGGGTCTCCCTACGAGCAGTACTTC. Protein: CASSTSGSPYEQYF.

V usage is TRBV20-1 and J usage is TRBJ2-3; 15 nucleotides agree with TRBD2. V lost 3 bases, J lost 5 bases, and 3 bases stayed unmatched. CDR3 length: 15 amino acids. CDR1 and CDR2 from the germline V gene are DFQATT and SNEGSKA (reference sequence). DNA for the CDR3: TGCAGTGCTAGTGGGACTAGCGGGAGGAGAGATACGCAGTATTTT. This codes for CSASGTSGRRDTQYF.

The gene calls are TRBV30 and TRBJ1-3; D ambiguous. Between the trimmed V and J ends, which lost 2 bases and 0 bases, there was a span of 11 bases. Germline assignment: CDR1 GTSNPN and CDR2 SVGIG (reference sequence). CDR3 length: 15 residues. The CDR3, as DNA: TGTGCCTGGAGTTGGTCAGCGAGCTCTGGAAACACCATATATTTT. It specifies CAWSWSASSGNTIYF.

The V and J genes are TRBV6-5 and TRBJ1-1; 9 bases line up with TRBD1. V lost 0 bases and J lost 3; bases outside the gene matches: 2. This CDR3 is 15 amino acids long. Germline CDR1 and CDR2: MNHEY and SVGAGI. CDR3: CASSYSDRGYTEAFF. The CDR3 DNA reads TGTGCCAGCAGTTACTCCGACAGGGGGTACACTGAAGCTTTCTTT.

The rearrangement uses TRBV6-5 and TRBJ1-1, with 10 bases fitting TRBD1. Germline V lookup: CDR1 MNHEY, CDR2 SVGAGI. The CDR3 is made up of 14 amino acids. The ends lost 5 bases at V and 3 bases at J; junction bases unmatched: 3. Written as DNA, the CDR3 is TGTGCCAGCAGTCGACAGGGGGCGGACACTGAAGCTTTCTTT. Residues: CASSRQGADTEAFF.

This sequence joins TRBV7-2 and TRBJ2-2; TRBD2 aligns across 12 bases. In germline, CDR1 is SGHTA, CDR2 FQGNSA. The ends lost 1 base at V and 8 bases at J; junction bases unmatched: 5. The CDR3 length is 16 residues. In DNA, the CDR3 is TGTGCCAGCAGCTTAGGACTAGCGGGAGCTCTGGGGGAGCTGTTTTTT. It codes for CASSLGLAGALGELFF.